This T cell receptor beta chain comes out of a study of CD8 T cell repertoires and HIV-1 epitope variants. Whole-study context: Enriched T cells were co-cultured with equal numbers of autologous T cell-negative antigen-presenting cells. 1M T cells were kept uncultured as a baseline. Findings and limits, study-wide: Of eight or nine antigen-specific beta clonotypes, about six appeared to cross-react with escape variants.

Assay: immunoSEQ multiplex PCR; the TCRdb copy retains only in-frame clones and omits some. The sample yields under 4,000 clones, about two thirds seen once. By share, this clone counts as medium-sized (0.01 to 0.1%). What it binds is not known. V gave up 6 bases and J gave up 0 bases; unmatched junction bases: 10. This CDR3 region has 17 residues. Germline values: CDR1 MNHEY, CDR2 SMNVEV (reference sequence). The rearrangement joins TRBV27 to TRBJ2-7; 11 bases match TRBD2. The sequence was collected from a male donor with HIV. The source material was cultured CD8+ T cells derived from PBMCs. CDR3 nucleotide sequence: TGTGCCAGCAGCCCCATCTCTACTAGCGGGAGCTCCTACGAGCAGTACTTC. Translating it yields CASSPISTSGSSYEQYF.